The 5 T cell receptor beta chains below come from one sample, sequenced in a study of blood T cell repertoires in COVID-19. Generated by immunoSEQ multiplex PCR, the TCRdb table keeps only in-frame clones and is missing some. Here the sample spans some 130,000 clones, 78% being singletons. Material for sequencing was PBMCs or T cells enriched from blood (not recorded which). The receptors originated from a woman aged 50 to 60 who had recovered from COVID-19.

The V call is TRBV5-6, the J call TRBJ1-1; tentatively, D is TRBD1 (5 bases). This CDR3 is built from 15 residues. V gave up 1 base and J gave up 5 bases, with 15 bases separating them. The germline CDR1 and CDR2 sequences are SGHDT and YYEEEE. The DNA for the CDR3 is TGTGCCAGCAGCTTGATCCCCAGTGGGGGGACTGAAGCTTTCTTT. Translating gives CASSLIPSGGTEAFF. Filled out from reference TRBV5-6 and TRBJ1-1, the complete variable domain reads DAGVTQSPTHLIKTRGQQVTLRCSPKSGHDTVSWYQQALGQGPQFIFQYYEEEERQRGNFPDRFSGHQFPNYSSELNVNALLLGDSALYLCASSLIPSGGTEAFFGQGTRLTVV.

This chain links TRBV4-1 with TRBJ1-2, with D possibly being TRBD1 (6 bases). The CDR3 loop spans 17 amino acids. Trimming removed 1 base at V and 8 bases at J, with 23 bases between. Germline V lookup: CDR1 MGHRA, CDR2 YSYEKL. The CDR3 spells CASSQVGFPGVRGGYTF. The CDR3 DNA follows: TGCGCCAGCAGCCAAGTTGGGTTTCCAGGGGTACGAGGAGGCTACACCTTC.

The chain recombines TRBV3-1 (or the pseudogene TRBV3-2) with TRBJ1-1, with unresolved D. The ends were cut back, 4 bases at V and 1 base at J, with 4 bases in the middle. Germline CDR1 and CDR2: LGHDT and YNNKEL (reference sequence). This CDR3 has 12 residues. The CDR3 region is CASSRGNTEAFF. CDR3 sequence (DNA): TGTGCCAGCAGCCGCGGGAACACTGAAGCTTTCTTT.

The chain recombines TRBV24-1 with TRBJ2-7; D perhaps matches TRBD1 (5 bases). Germline CDR1 reads KGHDR; CDR2 reads SFDVKD. CDR3 length: 14 amino acids. The V end was cut by 4 bases, the J end by 3 bases, with 12 bases between. CDR3 DNA sequence: TGTGCCACCAGTGAGCCACAGGTCAGCTACGAGCAGTACTTC. Encoded protein: CATSEPQVSYEQYF.

This clone was observed a few times. The CDR3 protein is CATTGASSGNTIYF. In DNA form, the CDR3 reads TGTGCCACAACAGGGGCCAGCTCTGGAAACACCATATATTTT. V gene TRBV6-5 combines with J gene TRBJ1-3; 7 positions agree with TRBD1. V was pared by 10 bases and J by 0 bases, with 6 bases of the junction left unmatched. The CDR3 totals 14 residues. The germline CDR1 and CDR2 sequences are MNHEY and SVGAGI.